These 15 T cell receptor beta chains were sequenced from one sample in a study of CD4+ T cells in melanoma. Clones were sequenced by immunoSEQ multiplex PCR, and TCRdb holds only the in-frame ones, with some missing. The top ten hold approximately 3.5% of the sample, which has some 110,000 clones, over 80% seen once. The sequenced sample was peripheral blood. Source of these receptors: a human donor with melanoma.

CDR3 in DNA: TGTGCCAGCTCACCACTCGGACAGGCTTACAATGAGCAGTTCTTC. Its protein product is CASSPLGQAYNEQFF. The J gene is TRBJ2-1, the V gene TRBV18; 7 bases are a match to TRBD1. The CDR3 runs 15 residues. With V trimmed by 1 base and J by 4 bases, 4 bases remained unmatched. Germline V gene data show CDR1 as KGHSH and CDR2 as LQKENI. Full variable domain (remainder filled in from reference TRBV18 and TRBJ2-1): NAGVMQNPRHLVRRRGQEARLRCSPMKGHSHVYWYRQLPEEGLKFMVYLQKENIIDESGMPKERFSAEFPKEGPSILRIQQVVRGDSAAYFCASSPLGQAYNEQFFGPGTRLTVL.

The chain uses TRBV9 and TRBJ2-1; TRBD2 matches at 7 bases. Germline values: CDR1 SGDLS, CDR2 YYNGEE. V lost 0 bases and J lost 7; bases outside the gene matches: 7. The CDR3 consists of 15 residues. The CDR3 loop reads CASSVGGSRWNEQFF. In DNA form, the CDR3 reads TGTGCCAGCAGCGTAGGCGGGAGTAGGTGGAATGAGCAGTTCTTC.

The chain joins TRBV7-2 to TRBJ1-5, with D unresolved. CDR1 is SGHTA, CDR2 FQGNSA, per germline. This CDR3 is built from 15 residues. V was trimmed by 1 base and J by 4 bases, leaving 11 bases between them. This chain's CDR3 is CASSLGIGTNQPQHF. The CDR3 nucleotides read TGTGCCAGCAGCTTAGGCATTGGCACAAATCAGCCCCAGCATTTT.

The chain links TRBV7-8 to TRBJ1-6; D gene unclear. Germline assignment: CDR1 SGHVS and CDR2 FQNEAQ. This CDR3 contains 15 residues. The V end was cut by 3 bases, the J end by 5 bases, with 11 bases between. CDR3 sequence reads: CASSLDGRDNSPLHF. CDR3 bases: TGTGCCAGCAGCTTGGACGGGAGAGATAATTCACCCCTCCACTTT.

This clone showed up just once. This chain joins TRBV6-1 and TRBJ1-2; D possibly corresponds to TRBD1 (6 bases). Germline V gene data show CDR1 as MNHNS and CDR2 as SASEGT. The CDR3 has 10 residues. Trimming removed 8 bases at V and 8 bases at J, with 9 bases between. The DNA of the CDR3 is TGTGCCAGCTCCAGGGGCGGCTACACCTTC. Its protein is CASSRGGYTF.

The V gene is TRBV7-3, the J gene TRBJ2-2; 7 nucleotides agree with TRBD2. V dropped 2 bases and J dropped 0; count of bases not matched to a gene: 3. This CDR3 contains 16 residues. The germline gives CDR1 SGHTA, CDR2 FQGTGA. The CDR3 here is CASSLRSGTNTGELFF. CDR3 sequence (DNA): TGTGCCAGCAGCTTACGGAGCGGGACGAACACCGGGGAGCTGTTTTTT.

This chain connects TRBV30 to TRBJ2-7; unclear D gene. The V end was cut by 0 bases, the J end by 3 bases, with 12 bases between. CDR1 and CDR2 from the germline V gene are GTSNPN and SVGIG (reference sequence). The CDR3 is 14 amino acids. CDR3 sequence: CAWSVSFGYYEQYF. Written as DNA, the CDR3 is TGTGCCTGGAGTGTGTCTTTCGGTTACTACGAGCAGTACTTC.

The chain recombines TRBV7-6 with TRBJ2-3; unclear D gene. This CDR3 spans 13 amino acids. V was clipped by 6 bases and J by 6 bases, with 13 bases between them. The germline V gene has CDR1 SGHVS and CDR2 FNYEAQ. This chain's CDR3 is CASRGRRGDTQYF. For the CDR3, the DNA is TGTGCCAGCAGAGGTCGTCGTGGGGATACGCAGTATTTT.

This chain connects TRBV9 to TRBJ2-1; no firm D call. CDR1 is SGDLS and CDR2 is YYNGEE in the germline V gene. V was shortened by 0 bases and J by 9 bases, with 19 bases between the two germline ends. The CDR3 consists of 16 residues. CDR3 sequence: CASSVAPANPSTEQFF. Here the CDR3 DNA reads TGTGCCAGCAGCGTAGCCCCAGCCAATCCATCGACTGAGCAGTTCTTC.

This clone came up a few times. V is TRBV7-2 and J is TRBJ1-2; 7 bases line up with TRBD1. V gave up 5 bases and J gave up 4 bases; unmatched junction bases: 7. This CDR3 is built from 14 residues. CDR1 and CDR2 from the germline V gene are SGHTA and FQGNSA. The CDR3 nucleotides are TGTGCCAGCAGCCGACAGGGATCGGCCTATGGCTACACCTTC. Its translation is CASSRQGSAYGYTF.

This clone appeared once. The chain's CDR3 is CASRSRAEAFF. CDR3 DNA sequence: TGTGCCAGCAGGAGCAGGGCTGAAGCTTTCTTT. This chain links TRBV28 with TRBJ1-1; D might be TRBD1 (5 bases). In germline, CDR1 is MDHEN, CDR2 SYDVKM. This CDR3 contains 11 residues. V lost 6 bases and J 6 bases, leaving 8 bases between the germline ends.

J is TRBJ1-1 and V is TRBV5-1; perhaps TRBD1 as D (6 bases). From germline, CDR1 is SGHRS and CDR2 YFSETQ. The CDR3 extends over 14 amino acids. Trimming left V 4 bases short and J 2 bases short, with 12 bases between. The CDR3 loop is CASSTPRGNTEAFF. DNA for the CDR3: TGCGCCAGCAGCACGCCCAGGGGAAACACTGAAGCTTTCTTT.

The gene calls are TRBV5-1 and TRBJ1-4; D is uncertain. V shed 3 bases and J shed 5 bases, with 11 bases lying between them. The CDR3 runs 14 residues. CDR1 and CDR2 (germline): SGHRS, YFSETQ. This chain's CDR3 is CASSSSTPNEKLFF. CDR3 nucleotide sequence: TGCGCCAGCAGCTCGAGTACACCGAATGAAAAACTGTTTTTT.

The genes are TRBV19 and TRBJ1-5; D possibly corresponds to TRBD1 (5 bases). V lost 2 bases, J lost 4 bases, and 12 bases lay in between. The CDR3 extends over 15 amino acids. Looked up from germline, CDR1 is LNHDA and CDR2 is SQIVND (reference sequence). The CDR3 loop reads CASSILQGINQPQHF. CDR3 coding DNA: TGTGCCAGTAGTATACTCCAGGGAATAAATCAGCCCCAGCATTTT.

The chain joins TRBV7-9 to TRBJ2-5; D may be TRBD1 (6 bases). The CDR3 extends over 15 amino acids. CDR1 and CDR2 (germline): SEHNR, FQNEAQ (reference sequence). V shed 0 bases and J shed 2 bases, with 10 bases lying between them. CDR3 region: CASSLALDRQETQYF. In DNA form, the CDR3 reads TGTGCCAGCAGCTTAGCCCTGGACAGACAAGAGACCCAGTACTTC.